These T cell receptor beta chains were read from a single sample in a study of blood T cell repertoires in COVID-19. TCRdb's copy holds only in-frame clones and misses some; the assay was immunoSEQ multiplex PCR. The profile shows 150,000 to 160,000 clones, 80% of them singletons. The specimen sequenced was peripheral blood. The receptors originated from a man aged 55 to 70 with acute or convalescent COVID-19. Each CDR3 is given with its conserved first and last residue. The order of the fields is D gene, V gene, J gene, clone size, CDR3 protein, CDR3 DNA. A D gene is named only where the DNA matches it firmly. Expanded clones are given a class, and other clones once, few, many or no size at all.

>TRBD1|TRBV27|TRBJ1-4|.
CASRPGQVNEKLFF
TGTGCCAGCAGACCGGGACAGGTTAATGAAAAACTGTTTTTT
>.|TRBV5-1|TRBJ2-7|.
CASSFGDRAYEQYF
TGCGCCAGCAGCTTTGGTGACAGAGCCTACGAGCAGTACTTC
>TRBD1|TRBV6-5|TRBJ2-7|.
CASNSGTGAYEQYF
TGTGCCAGCAACTCCGGGACAGGGGCCTACGAGCAGTACTTC
>.|TRBV11-2|TRBJ1-2|.
CASRGTRGASKANYGYTF
TGTGCCAGCAGAGGGACAAGGGGCGCTTCCAAAGCTAACTATGGCTACACCTTC
>TRBD1|TRBV5-1|TRBJ2-4|.
CASSLGPGQGSPIQYF
TGCGCCAGCAGCTTAGGGCCGGGACAGGGGTCTCCCATCCAGTACTTC
>TRBD1|TRBV29-1|TRBJ2-2|.
CSASGQGLNTGELFF
TGCAGCGCCTCGGGACAGGGGTTAAACACCGGGGAGCTGTTTTTT
>.|TRBV6-2/TRBV6-3|TRBJ2-4|.
CASSYSLLAKNIQYF
TGTGCCAGCAGTTACTCGTTACTAGCCAAAAACATTCAGTACTTC
>.|TRBV28|TRBJ1-1|.
CASSFEGRKAFF
TGTGCCAGCAGTTTTGAGGGTCGGAAAGCTTTCTTT
>TRBD1|TRBV5-1|TRBJ2-4|.
CASSEGGQGTKNIQYF
TGCGCCAGCAGCGAGGGGGGACAGGGCACCAAAAACATTCAGTACTTC
>TRBD2|TRBV7-3|TRBJ2-3|.
CASSLGGGKSDTQYF
TGTGCCAGCAGCTTAGGGGGAGGGAAATCAGATACGCAGTATTTT
>.|TRBV15|TRBJ1-5|.
CATSTQGSNQPQHF
TGTGCCACCAGCACCCAGGGGTCCAATCAGCCCCAGCATTTT
>TRBD2|TRBV29-1|TRBJ2-1|.
CSVVGRGWNEQFF
TGCAGCGTTGTAGGGAGGGGTTGGAATGAGCAGTTCTTC
>TRBD2|TRBV11-3|TRBJ2-1|.
CASSSLPGLAENNEQFF
TGTGCCAGCAGCTCTCTCCCGGGACTAGCAGAAAACAATGAGCAGTTCTTC
>.|TRBV9|TRBJ2-2|.
CASSVGHGSRGTGELFF
TGTGCCAGCAGCGTTGGTCACGGCTCGCGGGGCACCGGGGAGCTGTTTTTT
>.|TRBV7-2|TRBJ1-2|.
CASSLLQGGGYGYTF
TGTGCCAGCAGCTTATTGCAGGGAGGTGGCTATGGCTACACCTTC
>.|TRBV5-1|TRBJ1-2|.
CASSFQGRDGYTF
TGCGCCAGCAGCTTTCAGGGGCGAGATGGCTACACCTTC
>TRBD2|TRBV28|TRBJ2-7|.
CASSFSSGRAREQYF
TGTGCCAGCAGTTTTTCGAGCGGGAGGGCCCGGGAGCAGTACTTC
>TRBD1|TRBV2|TRBJ2-7|once
CASSLTGGNSYEQYF
TGTGCCAGCAGCCTGACAGGGGGAAATTCCTACGAGCAGTACTTC
>.|TRBV5-6|TRBJ1-4|.
CASSLSRINEKLFF
TGTGCCAGCAGCTTGTCCAGGATTAATGAAAAACTGTTTTTT
>.|TRBV9|TRBJ2-2|.
CASSLGLAAGELFF
TGTGCCAGCAGCCTAGGTCTGGCAGCCGGGGAGCTGTTTTTT
>.|TRBV29-1|TRBJ1-2|few
CSVEKKANNYGYTF
TGCAGCGTTGAAAAAAAAGCGAACAACTATGGCTACACCTTC
>TRBD1|TRBV12-3/TRBV12-4|TRBJ2-3|.
CASKETGYTQYF
TGTGCCAGCAAAGAGACAGGGTATACGCAGTATTTT
>TRBD1|TRBV5-1|TRBJ2-2|.
CASSFPGQGAGGELFF
TGCGCCAGCAGCTTCCCGGGACAGGGGGCCGGCGGGGAGCTGTTTTTT
>.|TRBV5-5|TRBJ2-7|.
CASSLVSDEQYF
TGTGCCAGCAGCTTGGTCTCGGACGAGCAGTACTTC
>.|TRBV27|TRBJ1-5|.
CASSLSLLGNQPQHF
TGTGCCAGCAGTTTATCCCTATTGGGCAATCAGCCCCAGCATTTT
>TRBD1|TRBV11-2|TRBJ1-5|.
CASSRDRGNQPQHF
TGTGCCAGCAGCCGGGACAGGGGTAATCAGCCCCAGCATTTT
>.|TRBV6-2/TRBV6-3|TRBJ2-1|.
CASSQLSPYNEQFF
TGTGCCAGCAGCCAGTTAAGCCCCTACAATGAGCAGTTCTTC
>.|TRBV6-5|TRBJ2-3|.
CASSYSILADTDTQYF
TGTGCCAGCAGTTACTCAATCCTAGCAGACACAGATACGCAGTATTTT